This passage covers 5 T cell receptor beta chains from one sample sequenced in a study of control samples from healthy donors and cancer patients. Sequencing used immunoSEQ multiplex PCR; TCRdb keeps in-frame clones, though not all of them. The sample lists roughly 120,000 clones; around 89% were seen once. The sample consisted of PBMCs. These receptor sequences come from a woman in her forties or fifties with colorectal cancer.

This clone came up once. J is TRBJ1-3 and V is TRBV28; D unclear. V was trimmed by 7 bases and J by 0 bases, leaving 4 bases between them. Germline V gene lookup returns CDR1 MDHEN and CDR2 SYDVKM. The CDR3 consists of 12 residues. The CDR3 loop reads CASTDSGNTIYF. For the CDR3, the DNA is TGTGCCAGCACTGACTCTGGAAACACCATATATTTT. The variable domain in full, with the rest retrieved from reference TRBV28 and TRBJ1-3, is DVKVTQSSRYLVKRTGEKVFLECVQDMDHENMFWYRQDPGLGLRLIYFSYDVKMKEKGDIPEGYSVSREKKERFSLILESASTNQTSMYLCASTDSGNTIYFGEGSWLTVV.

The CDR3 nucleotides are TGCGCCAGCAGCCAGGGCGGGGAGTTCTACAATGAGCAGTTCTTC. Translation: CASSQGGEFYNEQFF. V and J are TRBV5-1 and TRBJ2-1; possible D gene TRBD2, 6 bases. Germline CDR1 is SGHRS and CDR2 is YFSETQ. The CDR3 sequence is 15 residues long. Trimming took 4 bases from V and 3 from J, leaving 14 bases between them.

This chain connects TRBV9 to TRBJ2-1, with 7 bases lining up with TRBD2. The J segment lost 0 bases and the V segment lost 3 bases, leaving 12 bases of the junction unmatched. From germline, CDR1 is SGDLS and CDR2 YYNGEE. The CDR3 has 18 residues. The CDR3: CASSAKTLAASSYNEQFF. In DNA, the CDR3 is TGTGCCAGCAGCGCCAAGACTCTAGCGGCTAGCTCCTACAATGAGCAGTTCTTC.

J is TRBJ1-2 and V is TRBV19, with TRBD1 as a possible D gene (6 bases). With 6 bases removed from V and 0 bases from J, the gap between germline ends came to 14 bases. Per the germline V gene, CDR1 is LNHDA and CDR2 is SQIVND (reference sequence). The CDR3 runs to 15 residues. CDR3 in amino acids: CASSRDTRANYGYTF. The CDR3 DNA reads TGTGCCAGTAGCCGGGACACACGCGCTAACTATGGCTACACCTTC.

This clone came up once. The chain is built from TRBV5-6 and TRBJ1-3; 12 bases are a match to TRBD1. Germline V CDR1 and CDR2: SGHDT, YYEEEE. This CDR3 is built from 16 residues. The V and J ends lost 2 bases and 3 bases, in that order; junction bases with no gene match: 3. Written as DNA, the CDR3 is TGTGCCAGCAGCTTCGGGACAGGGGGCGTTGGAAACACCATATATTTT. Translating it yields CASSFGTGGVGNTIYF.